These 30 T cell receptor beta chains were all obtained from the same sample, sequenced in a study of OX40 agonist ivuxolimab in advanced cancers. Profiled with immunoSEQ multiplex PCR; TCRdb holds only in-frame clones, not every one. The data hold over 35,000 clones, with roughly 87% observed a single time. The starting material was CD4+ or CD8+ T cells sorted from blood, obtained in a trial of the OX40 agonist ivuxolimab. Every receptor here comes from an adult with an advanced solid tumor such as melanoma, head and neck, liver or kidney cancer.

The rearrangement joins TRBV5-6 to TRBJ2-7; possible D gene TRBD1, 6 bases. Germline lookup yields CDR1 SGHDT and CDR2 YYEEEE. The CDR3 length is 13 residues. Between the trimmed V and J ends, which lost 4 bases and 1 base, there was a span of 9 bases. CDR3 amino acids: CASSQGQSYEQYF. The CDR3 nucleotides are TGTGCCAGCAGCCAAGGACAGTCCTACGAGCAGTACTTC.

The chain couples TRBV11-2 to TRBJ1-1; tentatively, D is TRBD1 (5 bases). The CDR3 has 15 residues. CDR1 is SGHAT and CDR2 is FQNNGV in the germline V gene. Between the trimmed V and J ends, which lost 3 bases and 4 bases, there was a span of 15 bases. This CDR3 reads CASSFPQAQSTEAFF. The CDR3 nucleotides are TGTGCCAGCAGCTTCCCACAGGCGCAGAGCACTGAAGCTTTCTTT.

The chain has TRBV28 and TRBJ1-6; TRBD1 matches at 8 bases. CDR3 length equals 15 residues. The V gene's germline CDR1 is MDHEN and CDR2 SYDVKM. V lost 2 bases to trimming and J lost 4 bases; unmatched junction nucleotides: 1. CDR3 nucleotides: TGTGCCAGCAGTTTACAGGGGGCATATAATTCACCCCTCCACTTT. Translation gives CASSLQGAYNSPLHF.

This clone is a singleton in its sample. This chain connects TRBV30 to TRBJ2-2; no firm D call. Trimming cost V 5 bases and J 4 bases, with 14 bases left between them. The CDR3 has 14 amino acids. Germline CDR1 is GTSNPN and CDR2 is SVGIG (reference sequence). The CDR3 loop reads CAWSTGHFTGELFF. The CDR3 coding sequence is TGTGCCTGGTCCACCGGGCACTTCACCGGGGAGCTGTTTTTT.

This chain connects TRBV2 to TRBJ2-7; 7 bases map to TRBD1. Losses at the gene ends were 3 bases for V and 7 bases for J; bases not matched to a gene: 15. This CDR3 has 16 amino acids. Germline V gene lookup returns CDR1 SNHLY and CDR2 FYNNEI. CDR3 sequence (DNA): TGTGCCAGCAGTGATGGTATGACAGGGACCTACTTGGAGCAGTACTTC. Encoded protein: CASSDGMTGTYLEQYF.

This chain joins TRBV10-3 and TRBJ1-5, with 7 bases fitting TRBD1. The CDR3 sequence is 16 residues long. Germline V gene data show CDR1 as ENHRY and CDR2 as SYGVKD. Trimming removed 0 bases from V and 4 bases from J; junction bases left unmatched: 6. Here the CDR3 reads CAISESWQGVNQPQHF. For the CDR3, the DNA is TGTGCCATCAGTGAGTCATGGCAGGGGGTTAATCAGCCCCAGCATTTT.

The chain is built from TRBV29-1 and TRBJ1-2, with D unclear. Trimming took 4 bases from V and 4 from J, leaving 10 bases between them. Germline CDR1 is SQVTM and CDR2 is ANQGSEA. The CDR3 length is 12 residues. The CDR3: CSVGGMSYGYTF. The DNA for the CDR3 is TGCAGCGTTGGGGGAATGAGCTATGGCTACACCTTC.

The genes are TRBV2 and TRBJ2-7; D not certain. V was clipped by 0 bases and J by 4 bases, with 1 base between them. The CDR3 has 11 amino acids. Germline values: CDR1 SNHLY, CDR2 FYNNEI. For the CDR3, the DNA is TGTGCCAGCAGTGAAGCTTACGAGCAGTACTTC. Protein sequence: CASSEAYEQYF.

This clone turned up a few times. The chain recombines TRBV7-8 with TRBJ1-2, with D perhaps TRBD1 (5 bases). The ends were cut back, 5 bases at V and 5 bases at J, with 12 bases in the middle. The CDR3 sequence is 13 residues long. CDR1 and CDR2 (germline): SGHVS, FQNEAQ. The CDR3 DNA sequence: TGTGCCAGCAGCGCCACTCAGGGATATGGCTACACCTTC. Its translation is CASSATQGYGYTF.

This chain links TRBV2 with TRBJ1-1; D unresolved. Germline loops: CDR1 SNHLY, CDR2 FYNNEI. V lost 3 bases and J 7 bases, leaving 6 bases between the germline ends. CDR3 length: 11 amino acids. CDR3: CASSEGFEAFF. As DNA, the CDR3 is TGTGCCAGCAGTGAGGGGTTTGAAGCTTTCTTT.

The rearrangement links TRBV7-3 to TRBJ2-5; D is possibly TRBD2 (6 bases). V lost 5 bases, J lost 5 bases, and 18 bases lay in between. The CDR3 contains 15 residues. Looked up from germline, CDR1 is SGHTA and CDR2 is FQGTGA. CDR3 in amino acids: CASSPPSVLSETQYF. The CDR3 nucleotides read TGTGCCAGCAGCCCTCCTAGCGTATTGAGCGAGACCCAGTACTTC.

The chain couples TRBV27 to TRBJ2-2; unclear D gene. Trimming cost V 3 bases and J 4 bases, with 9 bases left between them. Germline-derived CDR1 and CDR2 are MNHEY and SMNVEV (reference sequence). The CDR3 has 14 residues. CDR3 sequence reads: CASSFSPATGELFF. The CDR3 DNA reads TGTGCCAGCAGTTTTAGCCCCGCCACCGGGGAGCTGTTTTTT.

The V call is TRBV19, the J call TRBJ2-3, with D possibly matching TRBD1 (5 bases). This CDR3 region has 13 residues. Germline V CDR1 and CDR2: LNHDA, SQIVND (reference sequence). V dropped 4 bases and J dropped 4 bases, with 9 bases sitting between them. The CDR3 coding sequence is TGTGCCAGTAGTACAGCAGGGTCAGATACGCAGTATTTT. This gives the protein CASSTAGSDTQYF.

This chain uses TRBV7-9 with TRBJ2-7; D might be TRBD1 (6 bases). From germline, CDR1 is SEHNR and CDR2 FQNEAQ (reference sequence). V was trimmed by 5 bases and J by 1 base, leaving 9 bases between them. This CDR3 has 13 residues. The CDR3, as DNA: TGTGCCAGCAGCCCTGGACAGTCCTACGAGCAGTACTTC. Its translation is CASSPGQSYEQYF.

The CDR3 is CASSPLDIGGGAQDTQYF. CDR3 bases: TGTGCCAGCAGCCCGTTAGATATCGGCGGGGGGGCCCAAGATACGCAGTATTTT. The chain employs TRBV9 and TRBJ2-3, with 9 bases aligning to TRBD2. V lost 4 bases to trimming and J lost 5 bases; unmatched junction nucleotides: 17. The CDR3 runs to 18 residues. Germline CDR1 is SGDLS and CDR2 is YYNGEE.

V is TRBV2 and J is TRBJ2-1; D might be TRBD1 (5 bases). Trimming removed 3 bases from V and 4 bases from J, with 10 bases in between. The CDR3 spans 14 residues. Germline V gene data show CDR1 as SNHLY and CDR2 as FYNNEI. CDR3 DNA sequence: TGTGCCAGCAGTGAGGGGCAGCCTTACAATGAGCAGTTCTTC. It yields the protein CASSEGQPYNEQFF.

The V and J genes are TRBV7-9 and TRBJ2-1; D uncertain. CDR3 size: 12 residues. V was trimmed by 5 bases and J by 9 bases, leaving 11 bases between them. Germline loops: CDR1 SEHNR, CDR2 FQNEAQ (reference sequence). CDR3 in DNA: TGTGCCAGCAGCCTTCAACCTTTTGAGCAGTTCTTC. It is translated as CASSLQPFEQFF.

The chain combines TRBV5-8 with TRBJ2-5; 8 nucleotides match TRBD1. Trimming at V came to 2 bases and at J to 0 bases, leaving 6 bases not matched to a gene. Germline CDR1 SGHTS, CDR2 YDEGEE. The CDR3 sequence is 16 residues long. The CDR3 DNA sequence: TGTGCCAGCAGCTTTCGGGGACAGGTATACCAAGAGACCCAGTACTTC. Its translation: CASSFRGQVYQETQYF.

The rearrangement uses TRBV27 and TRBJ1-3; 7 bases fit TRBD1. V lost 5 bases, J lost 2 bases, and 21 bases stayed unmatched. Per germline, CDR1 MNHEY and CDR2 SMNVEV (reference sequence). CDR3 size: 20 residues. CDR3 coding DNA: TGTGCCAGCAGTACCCTGGACCCTTCAACAGGGGAAGGGCCTGGAAACACCATATATTTT. This encodes CASSTLDPSTGEGPGNTIYF.

Written as DNA, the CDR3 is TGTGCCAGCAGCCTCGGGACTTTCAACAATGAGCAGTTCTTC. Amino acids: CASSLGTFNNEQFF. V usage is TRBV9 and J usage is TRBJ2-1, with D maybe TRBD2 (6 bases). Trimming took 4 bases from V and 5 from J, leaving 13 bases between them. The CDR3 runs 14 residues. Germline CDR1 and CDR2: SGDLS and YYNGEE.

The chain combines TRBV5-5 with TRBJ2-1, with 7 bases lining up with TRBD1. Germline V gene lookup returns CDR1 SGHKS and CDR2 YYEKEE (reference sequence). J was trimmed by 4 bases and V by 6 bases; bases with no gene match: 10. The CDR3 consists of 15 residues. CDR3 region: CASNPGTDEYNEQFF. The CDR3 DNA sequence: TGTGCCAGCAATCCCGGGACAGACGAATACAATGAGCAGTTCTTC.

The J gene is TRBJ2-7, the V gene TRBV29-1, with D tentatively TRBD1 (5 bases). V shed 3 bases and J shed 2 bases, with 11 bases lying between them. Germline lookup yields CDR1 SQVTM and CDR2 ANQGSEA. There are 13 residues in the CDR3. CDR3 amino acids: CSVDSQGTYEQYF. CDR3 DNA: TGCAGCGTTGATTCCCAGGGAACCTACGAGCAGTACTTC.

This clone was counted once. The gene calls are TRBV19 and TRBJ2-3, with a weak D call TRBD1 (6 bases). The CDR3 runs to 15 residues. The germline CDR1 and CDR2 sequences are LNHDA and SQIVND (reference sequence). The V end was cut by 5 bases, the J end by 1 base, with 13 bases between. The CDR3 nucleotides read TGTGCCAGTAGTGGGTCAGGGGATGGCACAGATACGCAGTATTTT. It yields the protein CASSGSGDGTDTQYF.

Relative to its sample, this clone is medium-sized. The chain links TRBV16 to TRBJ1-2; perhaps TRBD1 as D (5 bases). The CDR3 runs 17 residues. Trimming took 3 bases from V and 6 from J, leaving 23 bases between them. Germline V gene sequence: CDR1 KGHSY, CDR2 FQNENV. CDR3: CASSHSNVGQPGHGYTF. The CDR3 DNA follows: TGTGCCAGCAGCCATTCCAACGTCGGACAACCTGGACATGGCTACACCTTC.

This clone was picked up one time. The V and J genes are TRBV4-3 and TRBJ2-1, with 10 bases lining up with TRBD2. V shed 0 bases and J 5 bases; nucleotides not matched to a gene: 7. CDR1 is LGHNA and CDR2 is YSLEER in the germline V gene. CDR3 length: 17 residues. The CDR3, as DNA: TGCGCCAGCAGCCAAGATTTTACTAGCGGGGTCGACAATGAGCAGTTCTTC. The encoded protein is CASSQDFTSGVDNEQFF.

The chain uses TRBV6-4 and TRBJ1-1; tentatively, D is TRBD1 (5 bases). The germline V and J ends were trimmed by 8 bases and 4 bases, with 14 bases remaining between them. Germline lookup yields CDR1 MRHNA and CDR2 SNTAGT. This CDR3 contains 13 residues. In DNA, the CDR3 is TGTGCCAGCTGGGGGGGAGGCGGCACTGAAGCTTTCTTT. Translation: CASWGGGGTEAFF.

This clone came up once. The CDR3 loop reads CASSYSGAQETQYF. CDR3 nucleotides: TGTGCCAGCAGTTACTCGGGGGCTCAAGAGACCCAGTACTTC. V is TRBV6-6 and J is TRBJ2-5; D possibly corresponds to TRBD1 (6 bases). Germline loops: CDR1 MNHNY, CDR2 SVGAGI (reference sequence). V was shortened by 0 bases and J by 2 bases, with 7 bases between the two germline ends. This CDR3 contains 14 residues.

The CDR3 sequence is CASSQELSAWGTEAFF. DNA for the CDR3: TGTGCCAGCAGCCAAGAACTGTCGGCCTGGGGCACTGAAGCTTTCTTT. The rearrangement uses TRBV11-2 and TRBJ1-1, with no clear D. The CDR3 is 16 amino acids. Germline CDR1 SGHAT, CDR2 FQNNGV. The ends were cut back, 5 bases at V and 4 bases at J, with 20 bases in the middle.

The chain has TRBV28 and TRBJ2-7, with 10 positions matching TRBD1. V shed 4 bases and J 0 bases; nucleotides not matched to a gene: 9. The CDR3 extends over 17 amino acids. Germline V gene sequence: CDR1 MDHEN, CDR2 SYDVKM. The CDR3 reads CASSWDRGKAVSYEQYF. CDR3 nucleotides: TGTGCCAGCAGTTGGGACAGGGGAAAGGCCGTCTCCTACGAGCAGTACTTC.

The genes are TRBV4-3 and TRBJ2-5; D might be TRBD1 (7 bases). The DNA end is a closer match to TRBJ2-7, so the J assignment may be wrong. In germline, CDR1 is LGHNA, CDR2 YSLEER. The CDR3 extends over 15 amino acids. The CDR3 nucleotides read TGCGCCAGCAGCCAAGACCAGGGGGGCGGGTACGAGCAGTACTTC. Its translation is CASSQDQGGGYEQYF.